This is a list of T cell receptor beta chains from one sample in a study of cytomegalovirus exposure and HLA in healthy donors. Produced via immunoSEQ multiplex PCR; TCRdb's table is partial and in-frame only. The record lists 53,000 or so clones, of which the ten most abundant hold approximately 6.6%. Source material: PBMCs. These receptors all stem from a male donor in good health and CMV-seropositive. CDR3s include the opening cysteine and the closing phenylalanine or tryptophan. Each record gives: clone size, J gene, V gene, D gene, CDR3 protein, CDR3 DNA. A D gene is named only where the DNA matches it firmly. The size field is filled for only some rows; it gives once, few, many or a size class.

abundance: -; j_gene: TRBJ2-7; v_gene: TRBV11-2; d_gene: TRBD2; CDR3aa: CASSLTGLAGPYPSYEQYF; CDR3nt: TGTGCCAGCAGCTTAACGGGACTAGCGGGCCCGTACCCCTCCTACGAGCAGTACTTC
abundance: -; j_gene: TRBJ2-2; v_gene: TRBV10-3; d_gene: -; CDR3aa: CAIRQGILTGELFF; CDR3nt: TGTGCCATCAGACAGGGTATTTTGACCGGGGAGCTGTTTTTT
abundance: -; j_gene: TRBJ2-1; v_gene: TRBV7-2; d_gene: -; CDR3aa: CATSRDTYNEQFF; CDR3nt: TGTGCCACTTCCCGGGACACCTACAATGAGCAGTTCTTC
abundance: -; j_gene: TRBJ2-6; v_gene: TRBV30; d_gene: TRBD1; CDR3aa: CAWSRDRVSSGANVLTF; CDR3nt: TGTGCCTGGAGTCGGGACAGAGTCAGCTCTGGGGCCAACGTCCTGACCTTC
abundance: -; j_gene: TRBJ2-1; v_gene: TRBV6-1; d_gene: -; CDR3aa: CASSGYGGEQFF; CDR3nt: TGTGCCAGCAGTGGCTACGGCGGTGAGCAGTTCTTC
abundance: -; j_gene: TRBJ2-2; v_gene: TRBV7-2; d_gene: TRBD2; CDR3aa: CASSPPGLAGVTGELFF; CDR3nt: TGTGCCAGCAGCCCCCCGGGGCTAGCGGGGGTCACCGGGGAGCTGTTTTTT
abundance: -; j_gene: TRBJ1-1; v_gene: TRBV27; d_gene: TRBD1; CDR3aa: CASSQGQGGTEAFF; CDR3nt: TGTGCCAGCAGTCAGGGACAGGGTGGCACTGAAGCTTTCTTT
abundance: -; j_gene: TRBJ2-7; v_gene: TRBV5-5; d_gene: -; CDR3aa: CASSLKAGWDYEQYF; CDR3nt: TGTGCCAGCAGCTTGAAGGCAGGGTGGGACTACGAGCAGTACTTC
abundance: -; j_gene: TRBJ1-1; v_gene: TRBV7-9; d_gene: -; CDR3aa: CASSLISNGGTEAFF; CDR3nt: TGTGCCAGCAGCTTAATTTCGAACGGTGGCACTGAAGCTTTCTTT
abundance: -; j_gene: TRBJ2-7; v_gene: TRBV7-2; d_gene: -; CDR3aa: CASSFLFEQYF; CDR3nt: TGTGCCAGCAGCTTTCTTTTCGAGCAGTACTTC
abundance: -; j_gene: TRBJ1-2; v_gene: TRBV19; d_gene: TRBD1; CDR3aa: CASSTTWDRGRLNYGYTF; CDR3nt: TGTGCCAGTAGCACCACCTGGGACAGGGGTAGGTTGAACTATGGCTACACCTTC
abundance: medium-sized; j_gene: TRBJ2-5; v_gene: TRBV4-3; d_gene: TRBD2; CDR3aa: CASSQAWLAGDFEETQYF; CDR3nt: TGCGCCAGCAGCCAAGCGTGGCTAGCGGGGGACTTCGAGGAGACCCAGTACTTC
abundance: -; j_gene: TRBJ1-2; v_gene: TRBV7-9; d_gene: TRBD1; CDR3aa: CASSPRRDRNYGYTF; CDR3nt: TGTGCCAGCAGCCCGAGACGGGACAGAAACTATGGCTACACCTTC
abundance: -; j_gene: TRBJ2-7; v_gene: TRBV7-2; d_gene: -; CDR3aa: CASSLDEALASYEQYF; CDR3nt: TGTGCCAGCAGCTTAGATGAGGCCTTAGCCTCCTACGAGCAGTACTTC
abundance: -; j_gene: TRBJ1-2; v_gene: TRBV19; d_gene: -; CDR3aa: CASSIDLRTANYGYTF; CDR3nt: TGTGCCAGTAGTATAGATCTTAGAACAGCTAACTATGGCTACACCTTC
abundance: -; j_gene: TRBJ2-5; v_gene: TRBV10-3; d_gene: -; CDR3aa: CAIAPNAGGLGTQETQYF; CDR3nt: TGTGCCATCGCCCCCAACGCCGGGGGGCTTGGCACACAAGAGACCCAGTACTTC
abundance: -; j_gene: TRBJ2-1; v_gene: TRBV6-1; d_gene: -; CDR3aa: CASSELGASDEQFF; CDR3nt: TGTGCCAGCAGTGAACTGGGGGCGAGCGATGAGCAGTTCTTC
abundance: -; j_gene: TRBJ2-1; v_gene: TRBV27; d_gene: TRBD1; CDR3aa: CASTSTGWSNEQFF; CDR3nt: TGTGCCAGCACCTCGACAGGGTGGAGCAATGAGCAGTTCTTC
abundance: -; j_gene: TRBJ1-4; v_gene: TRBV28; d_gene: TRBD1; CDR3aa: CASSFAGTGGEKLFF; CDR3nt: TGTGCCAGCAGTTTTGCCGGGACAGGGGGTGAAAAACTGTTTTTT
abundance: -; j_gene: TRBJ1-1; v_gene: TRBV2; d_gene: TRBD1; CDR3aa: CASSTDRGRGNTEAFF; CDR3nt: TGTGCCAGCAGTACGGACAGGGGGCGCGGTAACACTGAAGCTTTCTTT
abundance: -; j_gene: TRBJ1-2; v_gene: TRBV2; d_gene: TRBD1; CDR3aa: CASSEGQGPNYGYTF; CDR3nt: TGTGCCAGCAGTGAGGGACAGGGGCCTAACTATGGCTACACCTTC
abundance: -; j_gene: TRBJ2-5; v_gene: TRBV4-3; d_gene: -; CDR3aa: CASSQAGDPMETQYF; CDR3nt: TGCGCCAGCAGCCAAGCAGGGGACCCGATGGAGACCCAGTACTTC
abundance: -; j_gene: TRBJ2-1; v_gene: TRBV4-3; d_gene: -; CDR3aa: CASSLLLSHSYNEQFF; CDR3nt: TGCGCCAGCAGCCTACTACTCAGTCACTCCTACAATGAGCAGTTCTTC
abundance: -; j_gene: TRBJ2-2; v_gene: TRBV7-9; d_gene: -; CDR3aa: CASRGQQNTGELFF; CDR3nt: TGTGCCAGCCGGGGACAACAGAACACCGGGGAGCTGTTTTTT
abundance: -; j_gene: TRBJ2-1; v_gene: TRBV10-3; d_gene: -; CDR3aa: CAISEFGRGAQNEQFF; CDR3nt: TGTGCCATCAGTGAGTTCGGCAGGGGGGCGCAAAATGAGCAGTTCTTC
abundance: -; j_gene: TRBJ2-2; v_gene: TRBV19; d_gene: -; CDR3aa: CASRASQTNTGELFF; CDR3nt: TGTGCCAGTAGAGCTAGCCAGACGAACACCGGGGAGCTGTTTTTT
abundance: -; j_gene: TRBJ2-7; v_gene: TRBV6-5; d_gene: TRBD1; CDR3aa: CASRGDRGPFYEQYF; CDR3nt: TGTGCCAGCAGGGGGGACAGGGGGCCATTCTACGAGCAGTACTTC
abundance: -; j_gene: TRBJ1-6; v_gene: TRBV5-4; d_gene: -; CDR3aa: CASSLGELGNSPLHF; CDR3nt: TGTGCCAGCAGCTTGGGGGAGCTCGGTAATTCACCCCTCCACTTT
abundance: -; j_gene: TRBJ2-5; v_gene: TRBV2; d_gene: -; CDR3aa: CASTGGAKETQYF; CDR3nt: TGTGCCAGCACCGGCGGGGCAAAAGAGACCCAGTACTTC
abundance: -; j_gene: TRBJ1-6; v_gene: TRBV5-6; d_gene: -; CDR3aa: CASSLGGSSYNSPLHF; CDR3nt: TGTGCCAGCAGCTTGGGTGGGAGCTCCTATAATTCACCCCTCCACTTT
abundance: -; j_gene: TRBJ1-1; v_gene: TRBV2; d_gene: -; CDR3aa: CASSDWGEAEAFF; CDR3nt: TGTGCCAGCAGTGATTGGGGGGAAGCTGAAGCTTTCTTT
abundance: -; j_gene: TRBJ1-1; v_gene: TRBV10-3; d_gene: TRBD1; CDR3aa: CAISKSPGQGANTEAFF; CDR3nt: TGTGCCATCAGTAAGAGTCCGGGACAGGGGGCCAACACTGAAGCTTTCTTT
abundance: -; j_gene: TRBJ2-5; v_gene: TRBV6-5; d_gene: -; CDR3aa: CASNTGETQYF; CDR3nt: TGTGCCAGCAATACCGGGGAGACCCAGTACTTC
abundance: -; j_gene: TRBJ2-5; v_gene: TRBV5-8; d_gene: -; CDR3aa: CASSLAQVTQETQYF; CDR3nt: TGTGCCAGCAGCTTGGCGCAGGTTACACAAGAGACCCAGTACTTC
abundance: -; j_gene: TRBJ2-5; v_gene: TRBV7-9; d_gene: -; CDR3aa: CASSPDKIQETQYF; CDR3nt: TGTGCCAGCAGCCCGGACAAGATCCAAGAGACCCAGTACTTC
abundance: -; j_gene: TRBJ2-7; v_gene: TRBV6-5; d_gene: TRBD1; CDR3aa: CASSYSTGESSYEQYF; CDR3nt: TGTGCCAGCAGTTACTCGACAGGGGAAAGCTCCTACGAGCAGTACTTC
abundance: -; j_gene: TRBJ2-3; v_gene: TRBV6-5; d_gene: TRBD2; CDR3aa: CASSTSGGATDTQYF; CDR3nt: TGTGCCAGCAGCACTAGCGGGGGGGCGACAGATACGCAGTATTTT
abundance: -; j_gene: TRBJ1-5; v_gene: TRBV27; d_gene: -; CDR3aa: CASSPGGYSNQPQHF; CDR3nt: TGTGCCAGCAGTCCCGGGGGTTATAGCAATCAGCCCCAGCATTTT
abundance: -; j_gene: TRBJ1-5; v_gene: TRBV19; d_gene: -; CDR3aa: CASSRVDQPQHF; CDR3nt: TGTGCCAGTAGTCGGGTGGATCAGCCCCAGCATTTT
abundance: -; j_gene: TRBJ2-1; v_gene: TRBV28; d_gene: TRBD1; CDR3aa: CASSPPDRVGNEQFF; CDR3nt: TGTGCCAGCAGTCCCCCGGACAGGGTGGGCAATGAGCAGTTCTTC
abundance: -; j_gene: TRBJ1-5; v_gene: TRBV7-9; d_gene: -; CDR3aa: CASSFAGQPQHF; CDR3nt: TGTGCCAGCAGCTTTGCGGGTCAGCCCCAGCATTTT
abundance: -; j_gene: TRBJ2-1; v_gene: TRBV6-5; d_gene: TRBD2; CDR3aa: CASTETGLAGGQQFF; CDR3nt: TGTGCCAGCACCGAAACCGGGCTAGCGGGGGGACAGCAGTTCTTC
abundance: -; j_gene: TRBJ2-2; v_gene: TRBV7-9; d_gene: -; CDR3aa: CASSSPMRPPGELFF; CDR3nt: TGTGCCAGCAGCTCCCCCATGAGGCCTCCCGGGGAGCTGTTTTTT
abundance: -; j_gene: TRBJ1-6; v_gene: TRBV19; d_gene: -; CDR3aa: CASSYRVDNSPLHF; CDR3nt: TGTGCCAGTAGTTACAGGGTGGACAATTCACCCCTCCACTTT
abundance: -; j_gene: TRBJ2-1; v_gene: TRBV28; d_gene: -; CDR3aa: CASTLTSGGQNEQFF; CDR3nt: TGTGCCAGCACCTTGACCTCGGGGGGCCAGAATGAGCAGTTCTTC
abundance: -; j_gene: TRBJ1-1; v_gene: TRBV5-6; d_gene: TRBD1; CDR3aa: CASSPGTGRVEAFF; CDR3nt: TGTGCCAGCAGCCCGGGGACAGGGCGGGTTGAAGCTTTCTTT